The rows below give T cell receptor beta chains drawn from one sample of a study of blood T cell repertoires in COVID-19. The table came from immunoSEQ multiplex PCR; TCRdb's copy has only in-frame clones and leaves some out. The data show about 270,000 clones, with around 89% seen just once and over 2% held by the top ten. The sequenced material came from PBMCs or T cells enriched from blood (not recorded which). These receptor sequences come from an older woman in a cohort exposed to, infected with or recovered from COVID-19 (not recorded which). The CDR3 runs from the conserved cysteine through the conserved F or W. Fields, in order: J gene, V gene, CDR3 length, D gene, clone size, CDR3 protein, CDR3 DNA. The D gene is left open where the match is weak. Size values are once, few and many counts, or a class for expanded clones, and some rows have none.

TRBJ2-7,TRBV11-2,17,TRBD1,-,CASSLPSEGQISYEQYF,TGTGCCAGCAGCCTACCCTCCGAGGGACAGATCTCCTACGAGCAGTACTTC
TRBJ1-4,TRBV2,12,-,-,CASSGDTEKLFF,TGTGCCAGCAGTGGGGACACTGAAAAACTGTTTTTT
TRBJ1-1,TRBV19,16,-,-,CASSRGGGVQNTEAFF,TGTGCCAGTAGTCGCGGGGGGGGCGTGCAGAACACTGAAGCTTTCTTT
TRBJ2-3,TRBV24-1,16,-,-,CATSDLAPAGTDTQYF,TGTGCCACCAGTGATTTAGCCCCAGCGGGCACAGATACGCAGTATTTT
TRBJ2-7,TRBV19,12,-,-,CASSISPYEQYF,TGTGCCAGTAGTATAAGCCCTTACGAGCAGTACTTC
TRBJ1-4,TRBV18,16,-,-,CASSPLPTGIGEKLFF,TGTGCCAGCTCACCACTACCTACAGGGATCGGTGAAAAACTGTTTTTT
TRBJ2-6,TRBV5-5,16,-,-,CASSPSQGSGANVLTF,TGTGCCAGCAGCCCAAGTCAGGGCTCTGGGGCCAACGTCCTGACTTTC
TRBJ2-7,TRBV2,13,-,-,CASSLGLAYEQYF,TGTGCCAGCAGCCTCGGACTCGCCTACGAGCAGTACTTC
TRBJ2-3,TRBV3-1/TRBV3-2,15,TRBD2,once,CASTLGLAGVGTQYF,TGTGCCAGCACCCTAGGACTAGCGGGGGTGGGTACGCAGTATTTT
TRBJ1-2,TRBV28,15,-,-,CASTLGRGADYGYTF,TGTGCCAGCACCCTGGGCCGGGGGGCCGACTATGGCTACACCTTC
TRBJ2-5,TRBV7-9,13,-,-,CASSLGQPRTQYF,TGTGCCAGCAGCTTAGGACAGCCCCGGACCCAGTACTTC
TRBJ2-1,TRBV12-3/TRBV12-4,13,-,-,CASSFIVRNEQFF,TGTGCCAGCAGTTTCATAGTCCGCAATGAGCAGTTCTTC
TRBJ1-2,TRBV10-3,15,TRBD1,-,CAISGRITGEHGYTF,TGTGCCATCAGTGGTCGGATTACAGGGGAACATGGCTACACCTTC
TRBJ1-4,TRBV7-9,13,TRBD1,-,CASSTDRGEGLFF,TGTGCCAGCAGCACCGACAGGGGAGAGGGACTGTTTTTT
TRBJ2-3,TRBV10-1,12,-,once,CASSVSTDTQYF,TGCGCCAGTAGCGTTAGCACAGATACGCAGTATTTT
TRBJ2-7,TRBV3-1/TRBV3-2,14,-,-,CASSPDPSSYEQYF,TGTGCCAGCAGCCCTGACCCTAGCTCCTACGAGCAGTACTTC
TRBJ2-1,TRBV19,16,-,-,CASGLSQGKFYNEQFF,TGTGCCAGTGGTTTATCTCAGGGGAAATTCTACAATGAGCAGTTCTTC
TRBJ2-3,TRBV7-8,15,TRBD1,-,CASSLAQGAIDTQYF,TGTGCCAGCAGCTTAGCGCAGGGGGCTATAGATACGCAGTATTTT
TRBJ1-5,TRBV28,15,-,once,CASSLARAGNQPQHF,TGTGCCAGCAGTTTGGCCAGGGCCGGCAATCAGCCCCAGCATTTT
TRBJ2-7,TRBV6-5,14,-,once,CASSSFGQSYEQYF,TGTGCCAGCAGTTCCTTCGGACAATCCTACGAGCAGTACTTC
TRBJ1-1,TRBV14,18,-,-,CASSKFNLGGRGNTEAFF,TGTGCCAGCAGCAAGTTTAATTTGGGGGGGCGAGGGAACACTGAAGCTTTCTTT
TRBJ1-4,TRBV2,14,-,once,CASSDRVPNEKLFF,TGTGCCAGCAGTGACAGGGTTCCTAATGAAAAACTGTTTTTT
TRBJ2-1,TRBV19,17,TRBD2,-,CASSRGTSGRPYNEQFF,TGTGCCAGTAGTAGGGGGACTAGCGGGAGGCCTTACAATGAGCAGTTCTTC
TRBJ2-1,TRBV7-9,15,TRBD1,-,CASSLGQGAVNEQFF,TGTGCCAGCAGCTTAGGACAGGGGGCTGTAAATGAGCAGTTCTTC
TRBJ2-3,TRBV5-4,16,TRBD2,-,CASSSGLAAITDTQYF,TGTGCCAGCAGCTCCGGACTAGCGGCTATCACAGATACGCAGTATTTT
TRBJ2-7,TRBV14,15,TRBD2,-,CASSLLAGGSYEQYF,TGTGCCAGCAGCCTGTTAGCGGGAGGATCCTACGAGCAGTACTTC
TRBJ2-4,TRBV20-1,14,TRBD2,-,CSASIQGGADIQYF,TGCAGTGCTAGTATCCAGGGAGGGGCCGACATTCAGTACTTC
TRBJ1-2,TRBV27,14,-,-,CASSFRRGGYGYTF,TGTGCCAGCAGTTTCAGGAGGGGGGGCTATGGCTACACCTTC
TRBJ1-2,TRBV2,15,-,-,CASTQTSQYVYGYTF,TGTGCCAGCACTCAAACTAGTCAATATGTCTATGGCTACACCTTC
TRBJ2-7,TRBV15,14,-,-,CATSRRRGEGEQYF,TGTGCCACCAGCAGAAGGAGGGGAGAAGGCGAGCAGTACTTC
TRBJ2-1,TRBV4-2,16,TRBD2,-,CASSQVAGGKNNEQFF,TGTGCCAGCAGCCAAGTTGCGGGAGGGAAAAACAATGAGCAGTTCTTC